This T cell receptor (beta chain) came from a study of T-cell memory formation after mild COVID-19. A few counts support this clonotype. Via MiXCR, TCRdb re-called the 5' RACE reads, giving one row per CDR3 protein. There are 350,000 to 500,000 distinct CDR3 sequences in the sample; 18% occur only once, and roughly 21% lies in the top ten. The V gene lost 3 bases and the J gene lost 1 base, with 18 bases spanning the gap. Germline V gene data show CDR1 as MDHEN and CDR2 as SYDVKM. The CDR3 is 17 residues long. The chain joins TRBV28 to TRBJ2-5, with D possibly being TRBD1 (6 bases). The origin of this receptor is a man between 18 and 29 years old who had mild COVID-19 (a few samples of this study predate the infection). Cell type and time point are not known. The sample comprised PBMCs or a T cell subset sorted from them (not recorded which). In DNA, the CDR3 is TGTGCCAGCAGTTTTGGGAACAGGGTGGGGTTCCAAGAGACCCAGTACTTC. This translates into CASSFGNRVGFQETQYF.